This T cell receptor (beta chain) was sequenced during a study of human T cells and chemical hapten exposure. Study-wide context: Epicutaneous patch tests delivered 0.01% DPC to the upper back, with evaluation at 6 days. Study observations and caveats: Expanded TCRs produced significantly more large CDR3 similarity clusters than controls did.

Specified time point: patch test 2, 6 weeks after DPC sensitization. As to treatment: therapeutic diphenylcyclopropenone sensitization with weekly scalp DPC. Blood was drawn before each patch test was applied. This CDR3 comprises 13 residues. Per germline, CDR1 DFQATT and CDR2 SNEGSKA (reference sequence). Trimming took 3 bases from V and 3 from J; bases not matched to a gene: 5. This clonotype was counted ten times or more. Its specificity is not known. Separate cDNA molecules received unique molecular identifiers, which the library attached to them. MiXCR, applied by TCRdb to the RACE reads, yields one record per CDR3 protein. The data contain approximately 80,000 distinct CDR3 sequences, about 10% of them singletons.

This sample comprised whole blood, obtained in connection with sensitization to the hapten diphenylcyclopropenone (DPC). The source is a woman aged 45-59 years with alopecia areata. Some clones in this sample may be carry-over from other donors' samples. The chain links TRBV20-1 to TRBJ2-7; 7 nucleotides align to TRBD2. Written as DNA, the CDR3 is TGCAGTGCTAGCGGGGGAGGGAACTACGAGCAGTACTTC. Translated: CSASGGGNYEQYF.